The rows below give T cell receptor beta chains drawn from one sample of a study of blood T cell repertoires in COVID-19. TCRdb keeps only in-frame clones here, not all; method: immunoSEQ multiplex PCR. Of 150,000 to 200,000 clones in the sample, around 83% are singletons; the top ten hold 15% to 20%. Sequencing was performed on peripheral blood. Every receptor here comes from a woman aged 70-85 years who had recovered from COVID-19. Each CDR3 is given with its conserved first and last residue. D genes are given only for firm matches. Size is omitted from some rows. Given values are once, few, many or a class for expanded clones.

d_gene: NA
abundance: NA
v_gene: TRBV15
j_gene: TRBJ1-1
CDR3nt: TGTGCCACCAGCAGAGATTTTATAGGGGGAGCTTTCTTT
CDR3aa: CATSRDFIGGAFF

d_gene: NA
abundance: NA
v_gene: TRBV4-1
j_gene: TRBJ1-4
CDR3nt: TGCGCCAGCACATCCTTACGGAGCGGGGGAGGTGAAAAACTGTTTTTT
CDR3aa: CASTSLRSGGGEKLFF

d_gene: NA
abundance: NA
v_gene: TRBV5-1
j_gene: TRBJ2-5
CDR3nt: TGCGCCAGCAGCTTGGAGGGGGACCTGGAGACCCAGTACTTC
CDR3aa: CASSLEGDLETQYF

d_gene: TRBD1
abundance: NA
v_gene: TRBV3-1/TRBV3-2
j_gene: TRBJ2-2
CDR3nt: TGTGCCAGCAGCCAAGCGGGGACAGGGGCCACCGGGGAGCTGTTTTTT
CDR3aa: CASSQAGTGATGELFF

d_gene: TRBD1
abundance: NA
v_gene: TRBV7-9
j_gene: TRBJ2-7
CDR3nt: TGTGCCAGCAGCTTTCGGACAGGGGGGGACGAGCAGTACTTC
CDR3aa: CASSFRTGGDEQYF

d_gene: TRBD1
abundance: NA
v_gene: TRBV19
j_gene: TRBJ2-3
CDR3nt: TGTGCCAGTAGTATAGATTGGCATGGGCGGACAGGAGATACGCAGTATTTT
CDR3aa: CASSIDWHGRTGDTQYF

d_gene: TRBD1
abundance: once
v_gene: TRBV28
j_gene: TRBJ2-2
CDR3nt: TGTGCCAGCAGTTTTGGGGGACAGCTAGAGCTGTTTTTT
CDR3aa: CASSFGGQLELFF

d_gene: NA
abundance: NA
v_gene: TRBV19
j_gene: TRBJ2-1
CDR3nt: TGTGCCAGCGCCCGGTTTGATGAGCAGTTCTTC
CDR3aa: CASARFDEQFF

d_gene: NA
abundance: few
v_gene: TRBV28
j_gene: TRBJ2-7
CDR3nt: TGTGCCAGCAGTTTACGTCGCGGCGAGCAGTACTTC
CDR3aa: CASSLRRGEQYF

d_gene: TRBD2
abundance: NA
v_gene: TRBV18
j_gene: TRBJ2-1
CDR3nt: TGTGCCAGCTCACCCCCGGGGAGCGGGAGGGCCTCCTACAATGAGCAGTTCTTC
CDR3aa: CASSPPGSGRASYNEQFF

d_gene: TRBD1
abundance: NA
v_gene: TRBV11-3
j_gene: TRBJ2-3
CDR3nt: TGTGCCAGCAGCTCCAGAGGGGGGGACAGGGTCGGGTCAGATACGCAGTATTTT
CDR3aa: CASSSRGGDRVGSDTQYF

d_gene: TRBD1
abundance: NA
v_gene: TRBV19
j_gene: TRBJ1-2
CDR3nt: TGTGCCAGTACCAGGGCAGGGGGACGGATCTATGGCTACACCTTC
CDR3aa: CASTRAGGRIYGYTF

d_gene: NA
abundance: NA
v_gene: TRBV27
j_gene: TRBJ2-2
CDR3nt: TGTGCCAGCAGTTTTGGGTTGGCGGGGGCCCTGATGGGCGGGGAGCTGTTTTTT
CDR3aa: CASSFGLAGALMGGELFF

d_gene: TRBD2
abundance: NA
v_gene: TRBV29-1
j_gene: TRBJ2-3
CDR3nt: TGCAGCGTTGAAGATGCTAGCGGGAGTGGTACAGATACGCAGTATTTT
CDR3aa: CSVEDASGSGTDTQYF

d_gene: NA
abundance: NA
v_gene: TRBV13
j_gene: TRBJ1-6
CDR3nt: TGTGCCAGCAGCTTAAGAGGCCCGTCCCCCCTCCACTTT
CDR3aa: CASSLRGPSPLHF

d_gene: NA
abundance: NA
v_gene: TRBV27
j_gene: TRBJ2-2
CDR3nt: TGTGCCAGCAGTTTATCAGCGAGCGACACCGGGGAGCTGTTTTTT
CDR3aa: CASSLSASDTGELFF

d_gene: NA
abundance: NA
v_gene: TRBV19
j_gene: TRBJ1-3
CDR3nt: TGTGCCAGTAGTATCGACGGGACTTCTGGAAACACCATATATTTT
CDR3aa: CASSIDGTSGNTIYF

d_gene: NA
abundance: NA
v_gene: TRBV27
j_gene: TRBJ2-5
CDR3nt: TGTGCCAGCAGTTTGGGGGGGACCCAGTACTTC
CDR3aa: CASSLGGTQYF